The 17 T cell receptor beta chains listed next were all sequenced from one sample in a study of shared clonotypes between healthy human individuals. This table comes from immunoSEQ multiplex PCR, and its TCRdb copy is limited to in-frame clones, with some not included. Here the sample spans over 1.4 million clones, 95% to 97% being singletons. What was sequenced was naive CD4+ T cells sorted from blood. Regarding subset: CD45RA+ positively selected. The receptors were gathered from a man aged 30-40 years in good health.

This chain uses TRBV21-1 with TRBJ2-1. TRBV21-1 is described as a pseudogene. There are 19 residues in the CDR3. The CDR3 sequence: CASSKSQPRRVTHFNEQFF. In DNA form, the CDR3 reads TGTGCCAGCAGCAAATCCCAACCCCGGCGCGTCACCCATTTCAATGAGCAGTTCTTC.

The chain combines TRBV29-1 with TRBJ2-1, with D hard to call. CDR3 size: 12 residues. With 7 bases removed from V and 6 bases from J, the gap between germline ends came to 13 bases. Germline V CDR1 and CDR2: SQVTM, ANQGSEA. CDR3: CSAGNLGNEQFF. The CDR3 bases are TGCAGCGCTGGGAACCTCGGCAATGAGCAGTTCTTC.

The chain is built from TRBV11-2 and TRBJ2-5; D gene uncertain. Germline V gene sequence: CDR1 SGHAT, CDR2 FQNNGV. This CDR3 is built from 14 residues. Trimming took off 3 bases at V and 3 bases at J, with 11 bases between the two ends. The CDR3 reads CASSFLRQEETQYF. The CDR3 nucleotides are TGTGCCAGCAGCTTCCTGAGACAAGAAGAGACCCAGTACTTC.

V is TRBV4-2 and J is TRBJ2-3, with 9 bases fitting TRBD2. CDR3 length: 19 residues. Per the germline V gene, CDR1 is LGHNA and CDR2 is YNFKEQ. Trimming took 1 base from V and 6 from J; bases not matched to a gene: 17. CDR3 region: CASSQVLAGGLTAEDTQYF. In DNA, the CDR3 is TGTGCCAGCAGCCAAGTTCTGGCGGGAGGGCTTACGGCGGAGGATACGCAGTATTTT.

This chain links TRBV13 with TRBJ2-7; TRBD1 is a possible D gene (6 bases). Trimming took off 0 bases at V and 5 bases at J, with 14 bases between the two ends. The germline CDR1 and CDR2 sequences are PRHDT and FYEKMQ (reference sequence). This CDR3 contains 15 residues. As DNA, the CDR3 is TGTGCCAGCAGCTTAGGCAGGGGACGTCCTCACGAGCAGTACTTC. It specifies CASSLGRGRPHEQYF.

With respect to this clone: Other DNA sequences from this sample encode an identical CDR3 as well. J is TRBJ2-7 and V is TRBV18; 7 bases match TRBD1. Germline loops: CDR1 KGHSH, CDR2 LQKENI. This CDR3 has 13 residues. V lost 3 bases and J lost 4; bases outside the gene matches: 3. CDR3 in DNA: TGTGCCAGCTCACCGGGACAGCTTTACGAGCAGTACTTC. It specifies CASSPGQLYEQYF.

The J gene is TRBJ2-2, the V gene TRBV20-1; D possibly corresponds to TRBD1 (6 bases). Germline CDR1 is DFQATT and CDR2 is SNEGSKA (reference sequence). This CDR3 comprises 11 residues. Trimming removed 6 bases at V and 8 bases at J, with 10 bases between. The CDR3 reads CSASRGGELFF. In DNA form, the CDR3 reads TGCAGTGCGAGCAGGGGAGGGGAGCTGTTTTTT.

V usage is TRBV30 and J usage is TRBJ1-5; D call uncertain. This CDR3 contains 13 residues. In germline, CDR1 is GTSNPN, CDR2 SVGIG (reference sequence). Trimming pared 5 bases from V and 5 bases from J, leaving 13 bases between. Here the CDR3 reads CAWGNRWDQPQHF. The CDR3 coding sequence is TGTGCCTGGGGGAACCGGTGGGATCAGCCCCAGCATTTT.

The V and J genes are TRBV28 and TRBJ1-1, with unresolved D. V was clipped by 5 bases and J by 6 bases, with 10 bases between them. CDR1 and CDR2 from the germline V gene are MDHEN and SYDVKM. This CDR3 contains 12 residues. Written as DNA, the CDR3 is TGTGCCAGCAGTCAGGTCGGGTCTGAAGCTTTCTTT. It specifies CASSQVGSEAFF.

This sequence joins TRBV7-9 and TRBJ2-3; TRBD2 matches at 8 bases. V shed 5 bases and J 2 bases; nucleotides not matched to a gene: 12. CDR3 length: 17 residues. Looked up from germline, CDR1 is SEHNR and CDR2 is FQNEAQ (reference sequence). The CDR3 loop is CASSQRGGAGDTDTQYF. CDR3 DNA: TGTGCCAGCAGCCAACGTGGCGGAGCGGGAGACACAGATACGCAGTATTTT. Supplemented by reference TRBV7-9 and TRBJ2-3, the full variable domain reads DTGVSQNPRHKITKRGQNVTFRCDPISEHNRLYWYRQTLGQGPEFLTYFQNEAQLEKSRLLSDRFSAERPKGSFSTLEIQRTEQGDSAMYLCASSQRGGAGDTDTQYFGPGTRLTVL.

This clone was seen only once. The chain has TRBV6-1 and TRBJ1-1, with D unresolved. Germline-derived CDR1 and CDR2 are MNHNS and SASEGT. V lost 3 bases to trimming and J lost 1 base, with 9 bases between them. This CDR3 has 14 amino acids. CDR3 sequence (DNA): TGTGCCAGCAGTGATATCTTGGGGAACACTGAAGCTTTCTTT. Its protein product is CASSDILGNTEAFF.

This clone appeared a few times. The same CDR3 arises from other DNA sequences in this sample as well. The chain uses TRBV9 and TRBJ2-3; no reliable D call. The V and J ends lost 0 bases and 2 bases respectively, with 4 bases between them. Looked up from germline, CDR1 is SGDLS and CDR2 is YYNGEE. CDR3 size: 13 residues. The CDR3 region is CASSVGPTDTQYF. CDR3 coding DNA: TGTGCCAGCAGCGTAGGCCCCACAGATACGCAGTATTTT. The whole variable domain, remainder taken from reference TRBV9 and TRBJ2-3, is DSGVTQTPKHLITATGQRVTLRCSPRSGDLSVYWYQQSLDQGLQFLIQYYNGEERAKGNILERFSAQQFPDLHSELNLSSLELGDSALYFCASSVGPTDTQYFGPGTRLTVL.

The J gene is TRBJ2-2, the V gene TRBV6-1, with 14 nucleotides matching TRBD2. CDR3 length equals 15 residues. The V gene end was trimmed by 10 bases and the J gene end by 5 bases; junction bases not matched to a gene: 6. Germline V gene lookup returns CDR1 MNHNS and CDR2 SASEGT. The CDR3 nucleotides are TGTGCCATAACCGGACTAGCGGGAGGTACCGGGGAGCTGTTTTTT. Its protein is CAITGLAGGTGELFF.

The chain recombines TRBV7-9 with TRBJ2-7; 7 bases map to TRBD1. This CDR3 has 15 amino acids. CDR1 is SEHNR, CDR2 FQNEAQ, per germline (reference sequence). V was clipped by 5 bases and J by 2 bases; unmatched bases: 9. The CDR3 loop reads CASSARDSWTYEQYF. CDR3 coding DNA: TGTGCCAGCAGCGCCCGGGACAGCTGGACCTACGAGCAGTACTTC.

The chain employs TRBV5-1 and TRBJ2-1; 7 bases fit TRBD2. The V segment lost 5 bases and the J segment 0 bases; nucleotides outside the gene matches: 5. This CDR3 is built from 15 residues. Germline CDR1 reads SGHRS; CDR2 reads YFSETQ. The CDR3, as DNA: TGCGCCAGCAGTCCCGGGACTAACTCCTACAATGAGCAGTTCTTC. Its protein is CASSPGTNSYNEQFF.

The chain employs TRBV30 and TRBJ2-3, with D possibly being TRBD2 (6 bases). CDR1 and CDR2 (germline): GTSNPN, SVGIG (reference sequence). This CDR3 spans 13 amino acids. V was shortened by 8 bases and J by 0 bases, with 12 bases between the two germline ends. In DNA form, the CDR3 reads TGTGCCACCACGGGGAGGAGCACAGATACGCAGTATTTT. As protein: CATTGRSTDTQYF.

Details on this clone: Different DNA sequences within this sample yield the same CDR3. The chain couples TRBV5-1 to TRBJ2-7; perhaps TRBD1 as D (7 bases). Trimming cost V 1 base and J 3 bases, with 11 bases left between them. Looked up from germline, CDR1 is SGHRS and CDR2 is YFSETQ. This CDR3 region has 14 residues. In DNA, the CDR3 is TGCGCCAGCAGCTTGTCAGGGGGGAACTACGAGCAGTACTTC. Amino acid sequence: CASSLSGGNYEQYF.